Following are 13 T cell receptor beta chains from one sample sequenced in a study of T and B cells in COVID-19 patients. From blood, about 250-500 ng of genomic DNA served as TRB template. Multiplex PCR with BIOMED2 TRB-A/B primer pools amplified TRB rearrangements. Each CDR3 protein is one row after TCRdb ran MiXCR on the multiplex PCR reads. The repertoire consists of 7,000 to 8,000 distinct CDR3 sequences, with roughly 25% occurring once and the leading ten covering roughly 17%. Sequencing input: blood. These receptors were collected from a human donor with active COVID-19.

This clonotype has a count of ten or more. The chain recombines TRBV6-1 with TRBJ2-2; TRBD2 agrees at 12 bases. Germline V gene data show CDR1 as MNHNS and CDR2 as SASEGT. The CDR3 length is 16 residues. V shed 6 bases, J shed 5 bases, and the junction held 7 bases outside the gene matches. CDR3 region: CASSGLAGGRTGELFF. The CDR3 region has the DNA TGTGCCAGCAGCGGGCTAGCGGGGGGGCGAACCGGGGAGCTGTTTTTT.

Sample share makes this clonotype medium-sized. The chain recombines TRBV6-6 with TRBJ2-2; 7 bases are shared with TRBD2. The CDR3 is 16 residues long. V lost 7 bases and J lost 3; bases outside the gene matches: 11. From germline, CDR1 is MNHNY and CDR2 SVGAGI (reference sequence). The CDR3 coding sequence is TGTGCCAGCAAATTCCGCTCGGGGAGGGACACCGGGGAGCTGTTTTTT. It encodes CASKFRSGRDTGELFF.

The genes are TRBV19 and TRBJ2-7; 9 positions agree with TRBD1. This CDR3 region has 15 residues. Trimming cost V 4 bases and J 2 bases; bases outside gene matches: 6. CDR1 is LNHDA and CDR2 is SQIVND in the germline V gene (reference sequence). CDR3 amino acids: CASSTSGTGTYEQYF. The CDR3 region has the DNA TGTGCCAGTAGTACCTCAGGGACAGGGACCTACGAGCAGTACTTC.

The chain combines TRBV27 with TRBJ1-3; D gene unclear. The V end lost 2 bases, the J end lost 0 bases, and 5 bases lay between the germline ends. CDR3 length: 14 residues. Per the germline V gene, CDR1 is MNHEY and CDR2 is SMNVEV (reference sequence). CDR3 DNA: TGTGCCAGCAGTTTAACAAACTCTGGAAACACCATATATTTT. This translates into CASSLTNSGNTIYF.

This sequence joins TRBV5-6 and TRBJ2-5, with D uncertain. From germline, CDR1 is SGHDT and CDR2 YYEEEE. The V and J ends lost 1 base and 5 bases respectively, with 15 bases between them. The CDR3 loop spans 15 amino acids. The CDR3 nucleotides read TGTGCCAGCAGCTTGCAGCGCTACTCCCGCGAGACCCAGTACTTC. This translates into CASSLQRYSRETQYF.

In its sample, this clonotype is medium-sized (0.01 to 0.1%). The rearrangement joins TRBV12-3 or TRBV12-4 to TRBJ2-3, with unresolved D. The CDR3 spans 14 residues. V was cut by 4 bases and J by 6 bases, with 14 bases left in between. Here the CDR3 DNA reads TGTGCCAGCAGTTACCGGAGTCTTGTGGATACGCAGTATTTT. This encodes CASSYRSLVDTQYF.

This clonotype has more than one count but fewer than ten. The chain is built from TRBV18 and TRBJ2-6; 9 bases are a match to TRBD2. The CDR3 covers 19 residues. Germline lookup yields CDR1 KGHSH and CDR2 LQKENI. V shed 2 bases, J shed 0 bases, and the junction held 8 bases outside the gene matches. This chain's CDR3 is CASSPISLAGHSGANVLTF. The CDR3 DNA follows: TGTGCCAGCTCACCAATTAGTCTAGCGGGGCACTCTGGGGCCAACGTCCTGACTTTC.

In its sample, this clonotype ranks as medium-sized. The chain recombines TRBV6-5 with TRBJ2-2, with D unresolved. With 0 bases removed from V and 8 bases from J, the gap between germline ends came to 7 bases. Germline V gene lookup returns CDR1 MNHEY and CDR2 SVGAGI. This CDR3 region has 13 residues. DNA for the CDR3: TGTGCCAGCAGTTACTCGACGCAGGGGGAGCTGTTTTTT. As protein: CASSYSTQGELFF.

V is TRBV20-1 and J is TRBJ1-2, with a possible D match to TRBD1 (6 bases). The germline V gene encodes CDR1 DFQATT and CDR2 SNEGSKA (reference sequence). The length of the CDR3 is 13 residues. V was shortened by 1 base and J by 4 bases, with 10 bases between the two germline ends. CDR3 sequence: CSARGDRLYGYTF. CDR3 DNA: TGCAGTGCTAGAGGAGACAGGCTCTATGGCTACACCTTC.

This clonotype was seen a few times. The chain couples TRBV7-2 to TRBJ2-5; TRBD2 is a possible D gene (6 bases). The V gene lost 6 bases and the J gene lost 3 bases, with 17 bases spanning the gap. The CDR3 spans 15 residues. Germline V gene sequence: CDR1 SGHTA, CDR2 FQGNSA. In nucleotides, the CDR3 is TGTGCCAGCAGGCCCACCGGGGCTAGCGAAGAGACCCAGTACTTC. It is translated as CASRPTGASEETQYF.

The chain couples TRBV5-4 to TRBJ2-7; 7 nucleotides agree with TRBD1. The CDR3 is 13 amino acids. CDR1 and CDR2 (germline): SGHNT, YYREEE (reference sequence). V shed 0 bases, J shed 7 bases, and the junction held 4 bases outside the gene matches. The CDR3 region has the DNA TGTGCCAGCAGCTTGGACAGGGGTGGGGAGCAGTACTTC. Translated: CASSLDRGGEQYF.

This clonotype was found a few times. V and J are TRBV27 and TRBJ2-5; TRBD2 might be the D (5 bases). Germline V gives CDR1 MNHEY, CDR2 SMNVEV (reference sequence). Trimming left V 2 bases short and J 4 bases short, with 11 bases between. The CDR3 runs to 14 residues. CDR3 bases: TGTGCCAGCAGTTTAAGAGGGCCGGGAGAGACCCAGTACTTC. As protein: CASSLRGPGETQYF.

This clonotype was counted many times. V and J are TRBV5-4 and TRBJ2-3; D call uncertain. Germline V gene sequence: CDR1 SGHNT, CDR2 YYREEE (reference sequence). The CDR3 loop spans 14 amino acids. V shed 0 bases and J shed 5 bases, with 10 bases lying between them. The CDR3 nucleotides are TGTGCCAGCAGCTTGGAATCGTCAGGAGATACGCAGTATTTT. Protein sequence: CASSLESSGDTQYF.